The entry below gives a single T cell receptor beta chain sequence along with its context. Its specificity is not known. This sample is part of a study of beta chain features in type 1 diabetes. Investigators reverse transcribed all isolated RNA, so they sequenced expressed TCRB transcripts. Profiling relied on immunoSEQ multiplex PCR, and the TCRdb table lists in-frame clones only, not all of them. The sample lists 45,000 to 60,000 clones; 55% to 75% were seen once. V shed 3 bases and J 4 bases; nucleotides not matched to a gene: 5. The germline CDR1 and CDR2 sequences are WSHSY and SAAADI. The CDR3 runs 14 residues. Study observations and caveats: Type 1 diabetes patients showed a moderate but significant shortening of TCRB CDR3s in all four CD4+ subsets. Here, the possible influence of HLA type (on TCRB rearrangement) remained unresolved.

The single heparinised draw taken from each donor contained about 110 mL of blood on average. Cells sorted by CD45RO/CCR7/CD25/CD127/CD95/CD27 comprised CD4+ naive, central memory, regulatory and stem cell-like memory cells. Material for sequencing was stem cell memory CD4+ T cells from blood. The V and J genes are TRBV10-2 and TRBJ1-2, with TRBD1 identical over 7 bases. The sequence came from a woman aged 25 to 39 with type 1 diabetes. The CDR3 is CASSDPDRAYGYTF. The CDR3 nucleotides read TGCGCCAGCAGTGATCCCGACAGGGCCTATGGCTACACCTTC.